This is a list of T cell receptor beta chains from one sample in a study of T cells in Graves' hyperthyroidism and ophthalmopathy. TCRdb analysed the multiplex PCR reads with MiXCR anew, one entry per CDR3 protein. Among about 460,000 distinct CDR3 sequences, less than 25% were seen once, and the ten largest hold about 49%. The sample consisted of blood. Receptors originate from a woman aged 70-85 years with Graves' ophthalmopathy. Each CDR3 is given with its conserved first and last residue. D genes are given only for firm matches. Not every row has a clone size; where given, it reads once, few, many or a size class.

d_call | j_call | clone_size | v_call | cdr3_length | cdr3_nt | cdr3_aa
. | TRBJ1-1 | . | TRBV28 | 14 | TGTGCCAGCAGTCTAAGAGGAGGGTACACTGAAGCTTTCTTT | CASSLRGGYTEAFF
. | TRBJ2-1 | . | TRBV7-9 | 15 | TGTGCCAGCAGCTTAGAAGCGGGTTACTACAATGAGCAGTTCTTC | CASSLEAGYYNEQFF
. | TRBJ1-2 | . | TRBV20-1 | 14 | TGCAGTGCCCAACAGATGACAAATAACTATGGCTACACCTTC | CSAQQMTNNYGYTF
TRBD1 | TRBJ1-5 | few | TRBV6-1 | 15 | TGTGCCAGCAGTGAACGAGGGACAGGAAATCAGCCCCAGCATTTT | CASSERGTGNQPQHF
. | TRBJ1-2 | . | TRBV7-9 | 15 | TGTGCCAGCAGCACGGGGACACCAGGAAACGATGGCTACACCTTC | CASSTGTPGNDGYTF
. | TRBJ1-5 | . | TRBV6-8 | 17 | TGTGCCAGCACCGAACAGGGTTCGTTATTTGGCAATCAGCCCCAGCATTTT | CASTEQGSLFGNQPQHF
TRBD2 | TRBJ2-7 | few | TRBV5-1 | 15 | TGCGCCAGCAGCTTGGCCTCTAGCGGGAGGAACGAGCAGTACTTC | CASSLASSGRNEQYF
TRBD1 | TRBJ1-3 | few | TRBV3-1 | 14 | TGTGCCAGCAAGGAAGGGGGCACTGGAAACACCATATATTTT | CASKEGGTGNTIYF
. | TRBJ2-7 | . | TRBV10-3 | 15 | TGTGCCATCAGAGATGGGACATATTCGCGCTACGAGCAGTACTTC | CAIRDGTYSRYEQYF
TRBD1 | TRBJ2-2 | many | TRBV5-1 | 15 | TGTGCTAGCAGCCCACGGACAGGAGACACCGGGGAGCTGTTTTTT | CASSPRTGDTGELFF
TRBD1 | TRBJ1-5 | . | TRBV6-1 | 16 | TGTGCCAGCAGTGAAGCGCCCTACAGGGGCGGTCAGCCCCAGCATTTT | CASSEAPYRGGQPQHF
. | TRBJ1-5 | few | TRBV20-1 | 14 | TGCAGTGCTAGAGATCATGCAGGGGTCCAGCCCCAGCATTTT | CSARDHAGVQPQHF
TRBD2 | TRBJ2-3 | . | TRBV7-3 | 16 | TGTGCCAGCAGCTTAAATCTAGCGGGACGCACAGATACGCAGTATTTT | CASSLNLAGRTDTQYF
. | TRBJ1-1 | many | TRBV27 | 18 | TGTGCCAGCAGTCCCGCCCAAGGGAGACGAGGATGGGACACTGAAGCTTTCTTT | CASSPAQGRRGWDTEAFF
TRBD2 | TRBJ2-6 | . | TRBV3-1 | 16 | TGTGCCAGCAGCCGCGGGGGGTCCTCTGGGGCCAACGTCCTGACTTTC | CASSRGGSSGANVLTF
TRBD2 | TRBJ2-5 | few | TRBV12-3/TRBV12-4 | 13 | TGTGCCAGCACTTGGGGGGGGGTGGAGACCCAGTACTTC | CASTWGGVETQYF
. | TRBJ2-7 | few | TRBV20-1 | 14 | TGCAGTGCTAGTCCTTCCCCGACCAGGGACGAGCAGTACTTC | CSASPSPTRDEQYF
TRBD1 | TRBJ2-1 | few | TRBV12-5 | 15 | TGTGCTAGTGGTTTCGGACAGGGAATCTACAATGAGCAGTTCTTC | CASGFGQGIYNEQFF
. | TRBJ2-2 | many | TRBV28 | 14 | TGTGCCAGCAGTATACCCTCCATAAACCTGGAGCTGTTTTTT | CASSIPSINLELFF
. | TRBJ2-5 | . | TRBV6-2/TRBV6-3 | 16 | TGTGCCAGCAGTTACGAGAAAGGCCGGACCGGAGAGACCCAGTACTTC | CASSYEKGRTGETQYF
. | TRBJ2-5 | . | TRBV7-6 | 16 | TGTGCCAGCAGCTTAGCTCGGGTGGCCGCCGGAGAGACCCAGTACTTC | CASSLARVAAGETQYF
TRBD2 | TRBJ2-2 | many | TRBV2 | 16 | TGTGCCAGCAGTGCAGAACTAGCGGGAGGCCCGGTGGAGCTGTTTTTT | CASSAELAGGPVELFF
TRBD1 | TRBJ1-5 | . | TRBV28 | 13 | TGTGCCAGCACCGCGAGGGGGCGGCAGCCCCAGCATTTT | CASTARGRQPQHF
. | TRBJ2-5 | few | TRBV11-3 | 13 | TGTGCCAGCAGCTTAGAAGGGTCAGAGACCCAGTACTTC | CASSLEGSETQYF
TRBD1 | TRBJ1-2 | many | TRBV3-1 | 15 | TGTGCCAGCAGCCAAGGGGACAGGGGGCATAATGGCTACACCTTC | CASSQGDRGHNGYTF
. | TRBJ1-2 | . | TRBV9 | 14 | TGTGCCAGCAGCGGGGAGGGGACGCACTATGGCTACACCTTC | CASSGEGTHYGYTF
. | TRBJ2-1 | few | TRBV5-6 | 16 | TGTGCCAGCAGCTCGCCCCAGGGGGGTTTCTACAATGAGCAGTTCTTC | CASSSPQGGFYNEQFF
TRBD2 | TRBJ2-3 | many | TRBV7-3 | 15 | TGTGCCAGCAGCTTAGAAGGACTAGCGGGAGATACGCAGTATTTT | CASSLEGLAGDTQYF
TRBD1 | TRBJ2-7 | . | TRBV5-5 | 14 | TGTGCCAGCAGCTCGGGACAGGGGAGGTTCGAGCAGTACTTC | CASSSGQGRFEQYF
. | TRBJ1-3 | . | TRBV5-1 | 14 | TGCGCCAGCAGCTTGGAACCTTCTGGAAACACCATATATTTT | CASSLEPSGNTIYF
. | TRBJ1-5 | . | TRBV28 | 14 | TGTGCCAGCAGTCTATCATGGGGCAATCAGCCCCAGCATTTT | CASSLSWGNQPQHF
. | TRBJ2-4 | . | TRBV11-3 | 17 | TGTGCCAGCAGCTTAGACTTGCCTCTCCTAGCCAAAAACATTCAGTACTTC | CASSLDLPLLAKNIQYF
. | TRBJ2-7 | . | TRBV4-1 | 15 | TGCGCCAGCAGCTCCCATGGGGGGATAGGTTACGAGCAGTACTTC | CASSSHGGIGYEQYF
TRBD1 | TRBJ2-3 | few | TRBV5-1 | 18 | TGCGCCAGCAGCTTGATAAGGATCCTTCGACAGGGGAAAGATACGCAGTATTTT | CASSLIRILRQGKDTQYF
. | TRBJ1-1 | few | TRBV6-2/TRBV6-3 | 14 | TGTGCCAGCAGCGACGGGGGGCCATCGATGGGGGCTTTCTTT | CASSDGGPSMGAFF
TRBD1 | TRBJ1-5 | . | TRBV12-3/TRBV12-4 | 15 | TGTGCCAGCAGCCGAAACAGGGGTCGGGATCAGCCCCAGCATTTT | CASSRNRGRDQPQHF
. | TRBJ1-2 | few | TRBV25-1 | 12 | TGTGCCACCATGAACTACCGCGATGGCTACACCTTC | CATMNYRDGYTF